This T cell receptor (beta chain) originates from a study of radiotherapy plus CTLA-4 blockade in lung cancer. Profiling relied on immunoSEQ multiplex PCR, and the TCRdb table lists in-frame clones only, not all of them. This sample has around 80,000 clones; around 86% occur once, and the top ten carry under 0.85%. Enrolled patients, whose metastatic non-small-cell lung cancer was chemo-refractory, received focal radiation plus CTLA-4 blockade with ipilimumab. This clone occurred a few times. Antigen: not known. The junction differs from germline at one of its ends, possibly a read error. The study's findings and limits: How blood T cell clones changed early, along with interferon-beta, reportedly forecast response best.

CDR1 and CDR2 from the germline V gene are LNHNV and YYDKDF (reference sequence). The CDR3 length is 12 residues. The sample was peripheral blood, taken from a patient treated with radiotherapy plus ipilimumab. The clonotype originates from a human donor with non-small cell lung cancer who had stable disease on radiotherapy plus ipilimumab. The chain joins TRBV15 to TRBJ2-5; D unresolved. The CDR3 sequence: CATSTFGETKYF. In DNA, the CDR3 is TGTGCCACCAGCACTTTCGGAGAGACCAAGTACTTC.